This T cell receptor beta chain was obtained from a study of T cell responses to AZD1222 COVID-19 vaccine (dated by TCRdb to about 2021). General notes on the study: A total of under 250 trial participants underwent TCR sequencing, of whom about 200 had received two doses of AZD1222 and roughly 26 had received two doses of the MenACWY control vaccine. Enrollment into the trials was organized by age into subgroups of 18-55, 56-69 and 70-plus years, and those subgroups contained 148, 28 and 57 TCR-sequenced participants, respectively. What the authors observed across the whole study: Epitopes outside the regions mutated in the B.1.351 and B.1.1.7 variants were reportedly recognized by nearly half of the unique spike-specific TCRs. After two AZD1222 doses, both the breadth and the depth of spike-specific TCRs were significantly higher than at day 0 and than in MenACWY recipients. Vaccine-associated CD4 TCRs spanned the whole spike protein, with dominant responses in regions 160-218 and 743-854. Most participants were white British and females outnumbered males, and the authors suggested that clonal diversity may have been underestimated. Because no samples from the day 14 peak response were available, repertoires could be characterized only after the peak T cell response. The 56-69-year group was small, and its depth increase did not reach significance, likely because of low power. Conclusions about previously exposed vaccinees are limited because only six or seven AZD1222 recipients were SARS-CoV-2 seropositive at baseline.

The CDR3 regions of human TCRbeta chains were subjected to immunosequencing. As for the original processing: Repertoire TCRs were checked for matches against a reference library of SARS-CoV-2-specific TCRs that had been generated using the MIRA antigen-specificity platform. Breadth was defined as the fraction of unique TCRs that were SARS-CoV-2-associated. Depth was defined as the fraction of total T cells that were SARS-CoV-2-associated. Each spike-specific TCR was assigned to its reactive spike region and to a CD4 or CD8 class using the MIRA data. Log10-transformed breadth and depth values were compared by one-way ANOVA with Sidak's multiple comparisons tests. The clones in this table, taken by TCRdb from immuneACCESS, are in-frame only. Not every clone is retained; where verified, under half of the shortfall comes from an unresolved V gene, and the cause of the rest is unknown. Clone size and V and J calls were adopted from that table, with D and trimming inferred from the DNA. The sample has approximately 99,000 clones on record, about nine tenths of them singletons. Of the sample, over 3% falls within the top ten clones.

Concerning this clone itself: No antigen is known for it. No base-level quality is on record; no much larger clone is a single base apart.

Counted from cysteine to phenylalanine, this CDR3 has 14 amino acids. CDR3 DNA is the only sequence kept; it has 42 bases, read in frame from the first base. Clipping removes 5 bases from V and 5 bases from J, with 4 as the unmatched junction base count. Reading the germline V gene (reference sequence) gives CDR1 MNHEY and CDR2 SMNVEV. This specimen's time point label, interpreted: baseline before first vaccination. What this sample's treatment or condition label stands for: meningococcal conjugate vaccine given as trial control. Samples from vaccinated people were obtained from the UK trials COV001 and COV002, which included a single-blind randomized controlled phase 2/3 trial of AZD1222 (ChAdOx1 nCoV-19) in healthy adults. For TCRbeta chain sequencing, PBMC samples from trial participants were taken at day 0 and at day 28 after the second dose.

The sequence links TRBV27 to TRBJ1-5; TRBD1 lines up with 9 middle nucleotides. The sequenced sample was peripheral blood, obtained on day 0 of MenACWY control vaccination. The receptor's source is an adult in good health. The CDR3 here reads CASSPDRGDQPQHF. The bases are TGTGCCAGCAGTCCGGACAGGGGCGATCAGCCCCAGCATTTT.